What follows are 30 T cell receptor beta chains derived from one specimen sequenced in a study of T cells after yellow fever vaccination. TCRdb reprocessed the 5' RACE reads via MiXCR and lists one record per CDR3 protein. Counted here are some 300,000 distinct CDR3 sequences, roughly 7.5% occurring once; the ten biggest clones make up 15% to 20%. Specimen: PBMCs, collected about 41 days after the first yellow fever vaccination. Receptors were obtained from a man aged 18-30 years who received the YFV17D yellow fever vaccine.

The CDR3 sequence is CATGLSANTGELFF. CDR3 DNA sequence: TGTGCCACCGGACTCAGCGCGAACACCGGGGAGCTGTTTTTT. This chain joins TRBV24-1 and TRBJ2-2; a weak D match, TRBD2 (5 bases). The CDR3 is 14 amino acids. Deletions cut 9 bases from V and 0 bases from J, with 10 bases between. Germline-derived CDR1 and CDR2 are KGHDR and SFDVKD.

The rearrangement joins TRBV9 to TRBJ2-6; possible D gene TRBD1, 5 bases. Between the trimmed V and J ends, which lost 1 base and 3 bases, there was a span of 8 bases. This CDR3 comprises 15 residues. Germline CDR1 SGDLS, CDR2 YYNGEE. The CDR3 nucleotides read TGTGCCAGCAGCGTACAGGGTCATGGGGCCAACGTCCTGACTTTC. Protein: CASSVQGHGANVLTF.

CDR3 bases: TGTGCCAGCAGCCTTGACAGGGGGCTTCTCGAGACCCAGTACTTC. It encodes CASSLDRGLLETQYF. The V gene is TRBV5-4, the J gene TRBJ2-5; 10 bases are a match to TRBD1. J gave up 5 bases and V 4 bases, and 8 bases lay outside the gene matches. Germline CDR1 and CDR2: SGHNT and YYREEE (reference sequence). The CDR3 runs to 15 residues.

The sample holds a few counts of this clonotype. V usage is TRBV6-5 and J usage is TRBJ1-4, with TRBD1 as a possible D gene (5 bases). The CDR3 has 15 amino acids. With 2 bases removed from V and 5 bases from J, the gap between germline ends came to 12 bases. Germline loops: CDR1 MNHEY, CDR2 SVGAGI. The CDR3 is CASSYRTGFNEKLFF. The CDR3 nucleotides read TGTGCCAGCAGTTACCGCACAGGCTTCAATGAAAAACTGTTTTTT.

CDR3 in amino acids: CASSPRGGPNEKLFF. The CDR3 DNA is TGTGCCAGCAGCCCGAGAGGGGGACCCAATGAAAAACTGTTTTTT. This chain uses TRBV7-9 with TRBJ1-4; TRBD1 is a possible D gene (6 bases). This CDR3 is 15 amino acids long. Trimming stripped 5 bases from V and 5 bases from J, with 15 bases between. Germline V gene sequence: CDR1 SEHNR, CDR2 FQNEAQ (reference sequence).

The sample holds a few counts of this clonotype. This chain uses TRBV20-1 with TRBJ2-1; D may be TRBD1 or TRBD2 (6 bases each). The CDR3 loop spans 13 amino acids. The V gene's germline CDR1 is DFQATT and CDR2 SNEGSKA (reference sequence). Trimming took off 0 bases at V and 8 bases at J, with 11 bases between the two ends. CDR3 protein: CSARDPGADEQFF. The CDR3 DNA reads TGCAGTGCTAGAGACCCGGGGGCGGATGAGCAGTTCTTC.

This clonotype was seen a handful of times. V gene TRBV5-1 combines with J gene TRBJ2-5; TRBD1 might be the D (7 bases). V was shortened by 3 bases and J by 1 base, with 16 bases between the two germline ends. CDR3 size: 16 residues. Germline V gene lookup returns CDR1 SGHRS and CDR2 YFSETQ. CDR3 loop: CASSSAGQNLQETQYF. The DNA for the CDR3 is TGCGCCAGCAGCTCTGCGGGACAGAATCTCCAAGAGACCCAGTACTTC.

The chain uses TRBV12-3 or TRBV12-4 and TRBJ2-5, with 15 bases aligning to TRBD2. J lost 5 bases, V lost 6 bases, and 7 bases had no gene match. The CDR3 has 16 amino acids. CDR3 protein: CASSPGLAGGHETQYF. The CDR3 DNA reads as TGTGCCAGCAGCCCCGGACTAGCGGGGGGGCACGAGACCCAGTACTTC.

This clonotype was seen more than once but under ten times. The chain couples TRBV7-2 to TRBJ2-5, with TRBD2 as a possible D gene (6 bases). The V end lost 7 bases, the J end lost 8 bases, and 20 bases lay between the germline ends. CDR1 is SGHTA, CDR2 FQGNSA, per germline. CDR3 length equals 14 residues. Written as DNA, the CDR3 is TGTGCCAGCACCCGGCCCCTGCGGGGCGGTACCCAGTACTTC. This gives the protein CASTRPLRGGTQYF.

This clonotype occurred a few times. The chain uses TRBV29-1 and TRBJ2-7, with D possibly TRBD2 on 6 matching bases. V lost 7 bases and J lost 0, with 16 bases in between. The CDR3 runs 14 residues. Germline assignment: CDR1 SQVTM and CDR2 ANQGSEA. CDR3 bases: TGCAGCGGGACTACACAGGACAACTCCTACGAGCAGTACTTC. The encoded protein is CSGTTQDNSYEQYF.

This clonotype was seen ten or more times. CDR3 DNA: TGTGCCAGCAGTTCTGAAACCGGGGAGCTGTTTTTT. Its protein is CASSSETGELFF. The gene calls are TRBV12-3 or TRBV12-4 and TRBJ2-2; D gene ambiguous. The CDR3 contains 12 residues. V shed 4 bases and J shed 5 bases, with 5 bases lying between them.

On this clonotype: A single base separates this from a much larger clone, so it may be a read error. V gene TRBV11-2 combines with J gene TRBJ2-3, with D maybe TRBD1 (5 bases). Trimming took 3 bases from V and 4 from J, leaving 8 bases between them. The CDR3 consists of 13 residues. Germline V lookup: CDR1 SGHAT, CDR2 FQNNGV. CDR3 DNA: TGTGCCAGCAGCTTTGAAGGGGCAGATACGCAGTATTTT. It encodes CASSFEGADTQYF.

This clonotype was detected a few times. The chain employs TRBV5-6 and TRBJ1-2, with 10 bases aligning to TRBD1. Germline loops: CDR1 SGHDT, CDR2 YYEEEE. The CDR3 covers 15 residues. Trimming removed 4 bases from V and 5 bases from J; junction bases left unmatched: 8. The CDR3 is CASSPLSGQGYGYTF. In nucleotides, the CDR3 is TGTGCCAGCAGCCCTCTCTCGGGACAGGGGTATGGCTACACCTTC. Drawing the rest from reference TRBV5-6 and TRBJ1-2, the complete variable domain is DAGVTQSPTHLIKTRGQQVTLRCSPKSGHDTVSWYQQALGQGPQFIFQYYEEEERQRGNFPDRFSGHQFPNYSSELNVNALLLGDSALYLCASSPLSGQGYGYTFGSGTRLTVV.

The chain is built from TRBV7-5 and TRBJ1-1; the D call TRBD1 from the table was never checked on the DNA. TRBV7-5 constitutes a pseudogene. The CDR3 sequence is 18 residues long. The CDR3: CIPVSAGGRCAQNTEAFF. The CDR3 bases are TGTATCCCTGTGTCAGCAGGCGGCAGATGCGCCCAAAACACTGAAGCTTTCTTT.

The sample holds a few counts of this clonotype. J is TRBJ2-7 and V is TRBV20-1, with D tentatively TRBD1 (6 bases). The CDR3 has 13 amino acids. V was shortened by 5 bases and J by 0 bases, with 11 bases between the two germline ends. Germline V gene sequence: CDR1 DFQATT, CDR2 SNEGSKA (reference sequence). The CDR3 nucleotides read TGCAGTGCTGGACAGATAGACTCCTACGAGCAGTACGTC. Its translation is CSAGQIDSYEQYV.

This clonotype was seen only a few times. J is TRBJ2-3 and V is TRBV20-1, with TRBD2 matching 7 bases. The germline gives CDR1 DFQATT, CDR2 SNEGSKA (reference sequence). The CDR3 is 12 residues long. The V gene end was trimmed by 5 bases and the J gene end by 7 bases; junction bases not matched to a gene: 6. CDR3 region: CSARDYKNTQYF. CDR3 bases: TGCAGTGCTCGGGACTACAAGAATACGCAGTATTTT.

In this sample, this clonotype turned up a few times. The rearrangement links TRBV5-1 to TRBJ1-1, with D possibly being TRBD1 (6 bases). The germline V gene encodes CDR1 SGHRS and CDR2 YFSETQ. Trimming cost V 5 bases and J 5 bases, with 25 bases left between them. CDR3 size: 17 residues. The CDR3 nucleotides are TGCGCCAGCAGTCCTTCGGTGTCAATCATAGGGGGTACTGAAGCTTTCTTT. The encoded protein is CASSPSVSIIGGTEAFF.

In this sample, this clonotype turned up a few times. This rearrangement joins TRBV7-8 to TRBJ2-7; a weak D match, TRBD2 (5 bases). The CDR3 sequence is 15 residues long. Germline loops: CDR1 SGHVS, CDR2 FQNEAQ. Trimming cost V 2 bases and J 0 bases, with 11 bases left between them. The CDR3 nucleotides read TGTGCCAGCAGCTTATATGAGGGAAGCTCCTACGAGCAGTACTTC. Translated: CASSLYEGSSYEQYF.

This clonotype was seen ten or more times. V gene TRBV20-1 combines with J gene TRBJ2-3; TRBD2 matches at 10 bases. The CDR3 covers 17 residues. J lost 1 base, V lost 6 bases, and 13 bases had no gene match. In germline, CDR1 is DFQATT, CDR2 SNEGSKA (reference sequence). The CDR3, as DNA: TGCAGTGCACGATGGGCTAGCGGGGGTCGACGCACAGATACGCAGTATTTT. Residues: CSARWASGGRRTDTQYF.

This chain joins TRBV7-2 and TRBJ1-1; no clear D. This CDR3 spans 14 amino acids. The germline CDR1 and CDR2 sequences are SGHTA and FQGNSA. Trimming took 2 bases from V and 5 from J, leaving 12 bases between them. CDR3 loop: CASSLNWGRTEAFF. As DNA, the CDR3 is TGTGCCAGCAGCTTAAACTGGGGTCGGACTGAAGCTTTCTTT.

The rearrangement uses TRBV19 and TRBJ1-5; a possible D gene is TRBD1 (5 bases). The CDR3 sequence is 18 residues long. V shed 3 bases and J shed 0 bases, with 18 bases lying between them. Germline V CDR1 and CDR2: LNHDA, SQIVND (reference sequence). The CDR3 reads CASSIRAPKRGSNQPQHF. CDR3 sequence (DNA): TGTGCCAGTAGTATCCGGGCTCCTAAGAGGGGTAGCAATCAGCCCCAGCATTTT.

The sample holds many counts of this clonotype. V gene TRBV12-3 or TRBV12-4 combines with J gene TRBJ1-2; D is uncertain. V was clipped by 2 bases and J by 3 bases, with 10 bases between them. The CDR3 has 14 residues. Here the CDR3 DNA reads TGTGCCAGCAGTTTATCACCCAGCTACTATGGCTACACCTTC. It translates to CASSLSPSYYGYTF.

This sequence joins TRBV18 and TRBJ1-1, with D possibly matching TRBD1 (5 bases). CDR3 length equals 14 residues. Germline V gene sequence: CDR1 KGHSH, CDR2 LQKENI. Between the trimmed V and J ends, which lost 6 bases and 3 bases, there was a span of 14 bases. The CDR3 loop is CASSPDNPDTEAFF. The DNA of the CDR3 is TGTGCCAGCTCCCCGGACAACCCGGACACTGAAGCTTTCTTT. The full variable domain, completed using reference TRBV18 and TRBJ1-1, is NAGVMQNPRHLVRRRGQEARLRCSPMKGHSHVYWYRQLPEEGLKFMVYLQKENIIDESGMPKERFSAEFPKEGPSILRIQQVVRGDSAAYFCASSPDNPDTEAFFGQGTRLTVV.

V gene TRBV19 combines with J gene TRBJ2-3; 12 nucleotides agree with TRBD1. The CDR3 spans 15 residues. Trimming cost V 3 bases and J 7 bases; bases outside gene matches: 5. CDR1 LNHDA and CDR2 SQIVND come from the germline V gene (reference sequence). CDR3 DNA: TGTGCCAGTAGTATTGGGGGACAGGGGGCAAATACGCAGTATTTT. Its translation is CASSIGGQGANTQYF.

This sequence joins TRBV20-1 and TRBJ2-5, with 7 bases fitting TRBD2. J lost 4 bases, V lost 6 bases, and 5 bases had no gene match. Germline V CDR1 and CDR2: DFQATT, SNEGSKA (reference sequence). This CDR3 is built from 12 residues. The CDR3 loop reads CSAREGRETQYF. The CDR3 bases are TGCAGTGCCAGGGAGGGAAGAGAGACCCAGTACTTC.

The sample holds many counts of this clonotype. The V call is TRBV7-9, the J call TRBJ1-4; perhaps TRBD1 as D (5 bases). V lost 5 bases, J lost 8 bases, and 15 bases lay in between. Germline CDR1 SEHNR, CDR2 FQNEAQ (reference sequence). The CDR3 has 14 amino acids. CDR3 DNA sequence: TGTGCCAGCAGCCGCCTAGGGGTTGGGGAAAAACTGTTTTTT. Encoded protein: CASSRLGVGEKLFF.

This clonotype was observed a handful of times. This chain links TRBV7-3 with TRBJ2-2; TRBD1 aligns across 8 bases. The CDR3 is 16 residues long. CDR1 and CDR2 from the germline V gene are SGHTA and FQGTGA. The V gene end was trimmed by 6 bases and the J gene end by 7 bases; junction bases not matched to a gene: 13. The CDR3: CASSSTGTGTGGELFF. CDR3 nucleotides: TGTGCCAGCAGTTCAACCGGGACAGGCACCGGCGGGGAGCTGTTTTTT.

This clonotype was detected a few times. The genes are TRBV20-1 and TRBJ2-1; D is possibly TRBD2 (6 bases). V lost 6 bases to trimming and J lost 2 bases, with 11 bases between them. The CDR3 has 13 amino acids. Germline values: CDR1 DFQATT, CDR2 SNEGSKA (reference sequence). The CDR3 spells CSAPAGPYNEQFF. The CDR3 nucleotides read TGCAGTGCACCAGCGGGTCCCTACAATGAGCAGTTCTTC.

This clonotype was seen a handful of times. The V and J genes are TRBV7-8 and TRBJ1-5; 7 bases are shared with TRBD1. Germline values: CDR1 SGHVS, CDR2 FQNEAQ. The CDR3 has 16 residues. V was clipped by 2 bases and J by 4 bases; unmatched bases: 8. The CDR3 nucleotides are TGTGCCAGCAGCTTACAGGGGGGGCGCGGGAATCAGCCCCAGCATTTT. Translated, it gives CASSLQGGRGNQPQHF.

The chain combines TRBV20-1 with TRBJ1-6; maybe TRBD1 (5 bases). The germline gives CDR1 DFQATT, CDR2 SNEGSKA (reference sequence). Trimming shortened V by 3 bases and J by 7 bases, and 19 bases separated the two germline ends. CDR3 size: 16 residues. The CDR3 region is CSASPASGAGNSPLHF. The CDR3 bases are TGCAGTGCTAGTCCAGCAAGTGGGGCAGGCAATTCACCCCTCCACTTT.